Listed below are T cell receptor beta chains from one sample, sequenced in a study of CDR3 diversity in severe acne. TCRdb passed the PCR reads through MiXCR, listing each CDR3 protein once. Of about 84,000 distinct CDR3 sequences in the sample, under 60% are singletons; the top ten hold around an eighth. The specimen was blood. The origin of the receptors is a male donor in good health, without acne. The conserved cysteine and the conserved F or W are not part of the CDR3 here. The D gene is left open where the match is weak. Clone sizes are given selectively: once, few, many, or a class where the clone is expanded.

abundance	d_gene	len	v_gene	CDR3aa
few	.	13	TRBV15	ATSRAWGGRTEAF
medium-sized	.	12	TRBV20-1	SARGTANLYEQY
few	.	13	TRBV15	AASSYGTDVQGYT
few	.	14	TRBV7-6	ASSPKQGAGANVLT
.	.	11	TRBV7-9	ASSKDSLGGYT
.	.	12	TRBV2	ASSERGRNQPQH
many	TRBD2	12	TRBV11-2	ASSLGLALNEQF
many	.	11	TRBV29-1	SVVGTEGYEQY
.	TRBD2	12	TRBV7-2	ASSSTSATYEQY
.	TRBD1	13	TRBV4-1	ASSHRDRGRYEQY
medium-sized	.	11	TRBV20-1	SSPGTGDEKLF
few	.	13	TRBV11-2	ASSVRRILNTEAF
.	TRBD1	13	TRBV7-8	ASSHPQGAASEQY
.	TRBD2	11	TRBV20-1	SARLAGLHEQY
many	.	10	TRBV12-3/TRBV12-4	ATGRGTDTQY
many	TRBD1	18	TRBV4-1	ASSQDPQRQGISGANVLT
.	.	14	TRBV7-8	ASSLARTETNYGYT
.	.	15	TRBV5-1	ASSPSFVQGGSYEQY
.	.	12	TRBV24-1	ATSDSRAVLGYT
.	.	12	TRBV20-1	SAPAGSGYYEQY
many	.	13	TRBV19	ASSLLLTGTYGYT
many	.	10	TRBV24-1	ATSMGHQPQH
.	.	11	TRBV19	ASSTTRGTGAF
few	.	13	TRBV5-4	ASSLAPLSNSPLH
many	TRBD1	10	TRBV30	AGDRGGNGYT
many	.	11	TRBV29-1	SVGGVRGYGYT
many	.	17	TRBV20-1	SPLNLPSDSWGWIYGYT
few	TRBD1	15	TRBV4-1	ASSQIRDRNMNTEAF
.	.	13	TRBV20-1	SARLTGTEPYEQY
few	.	10	TRBV25-1	ASSELYYGYT
once	.	14	TRBV10-3	ATSSFRAGNTGELF
.	.	9	TRBV2	ASNRAYEQY
many	TRBD2	16	TRBV19	ASSIPSGGASSTDTQY
.	.	11	TRBV2	ASTDAGANVLT
.	.	12	TRBV2	ASSEGRLNQPQH
many	.	11	TRBV2	ASSEFQRNIQY
.	.	13	TRBV27	ASSLSPTSNYGYT
.	TRBD2	12	TRBV6-5	ASARGESTDTQY
many	TRBD1	12	TRBV11-1	ASSRDRGYNEQF
.	.	14	TRBV11-2	ASSSLGQGDNTEAF
.	.	13	TRBV10-3	AISESRWTNYGYT
.	.	11	TRBV19	ASSEGSRSPLH
.	.	15	TRBV19	ASTNPLGGGSSYEQY
few	.	11	TRBV24-1	ATLSGNTGELF
many	.	11	TRBV7-3	ASSSSNTDTQY
.	TRBD1	11	TRBV5-1	ASSLGQYTEQF
medium-sized	.	11	TRBV5-6	ASSLYHNSPLH
.	.	11	TRBV7-9	ASSLGPAYEAF
.	TRBD2	14	TRBV2	ASSHRTSGSSYEQY
.	.	12	TRBV5-4	ASSTPSGYTEAF
few	.	12	TRBV2	ASRLQDNSYEQY
.	TRBD1	11	TRBV25-1	ASSFSGQGQYT
.	.	13	TRBV7-6	ASSPARGGGDTQY
few	.	8	TRBV29-1	SVSNGEQY
.	.	12	TRBV7-9	ASSLVPGTYGYT
once	.	11	TRBV28	ASTTGSHEKLF
many	.	12	TRBV12-3/TRBV12-4	ASSPSGGGQPQH
few	TRBD2	14	TRBV20-1	SADLPHLAGQETQY
few	.	10	TRBV10-3	AISENGETQY
few	TRBD2	13	TRBV20-1	SAAPGTSDYNEQF